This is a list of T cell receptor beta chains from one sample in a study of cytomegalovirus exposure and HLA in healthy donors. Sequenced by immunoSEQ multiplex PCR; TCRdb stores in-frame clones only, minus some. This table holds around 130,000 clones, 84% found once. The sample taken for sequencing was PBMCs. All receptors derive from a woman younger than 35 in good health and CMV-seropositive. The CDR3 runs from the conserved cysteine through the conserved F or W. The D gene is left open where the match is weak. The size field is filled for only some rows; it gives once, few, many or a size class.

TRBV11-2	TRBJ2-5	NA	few	TGTGCCAGCAGCGTCGACAGGACCACCTACGGGCAGTACTTC	CASSVDRTTYGQYF
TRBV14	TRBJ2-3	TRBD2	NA	TGTGCCAGCAGCCACCAACGACTAGCGCGCACAGATACGCAGTATTTT	CASSHQRLARTDTQYF
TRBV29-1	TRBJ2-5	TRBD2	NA	TGCAGCGTTGAGTTCCGGGGGGGCATGGAGACCCAGTACTTC	CSVEFRGGMETQYF
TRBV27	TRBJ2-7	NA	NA	TGTGCCAGCACTCCCTACGGGGGGCACGAGCAGTACTTC	CASTPYGGHEQYF
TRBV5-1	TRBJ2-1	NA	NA	TGCGCCAGCAGCTTGGTAGGACAACCCCTAGGTGATGAGCAGTTCTTC	CASSLVGQPLGDEQFF
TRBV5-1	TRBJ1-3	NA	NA	TGCGCCAGCAGCACCCAGGGGAACTCTGGAAACACCATATATTTT	CASSTQGNSGNTIYF
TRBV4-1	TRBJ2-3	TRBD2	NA	TGCGCCAGCAGCCAAGACTCGGGGACTAGCAGACCCACAGATACGCAGTATTTT	CASSQDSGTSRPTDTQYF
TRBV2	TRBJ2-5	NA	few	TGTGCCAGCAGTGAACTAAAACAAGAGACCCAGTACTTC	CASSELKQETQYF
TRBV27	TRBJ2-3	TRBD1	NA	TGTGCCAGCAGTTTGGGACAGGGGAGGGGCACAGATACGCAGTATTTT	CASSLGQGRGTDTQYF
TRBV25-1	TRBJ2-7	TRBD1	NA	TGTGCCAGCAGTGATCCTCGGTTGGGACAGGGGGTCTACGAGCAGTACTTC	CASSDPRLGQGVYEQYF
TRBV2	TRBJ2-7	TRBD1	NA	TGTGCCAGCAGGACAGGGACCTACGAGCAGTACTTC	CASRTGTYEQYF
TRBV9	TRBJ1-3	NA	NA	TGTGCCAGCAGCGTACAGGGTGCCGGAAACACCATATATTTT	CASSVQGAGNTIYF
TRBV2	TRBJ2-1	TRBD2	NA	TGTGCCAGCAGTGAGGACCCGACTAGCGGGGGCCAATCCTACAATGAGCAGTTCTTC	CASSEDPTSGGQSYNEQFF
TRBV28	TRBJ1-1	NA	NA	TGTGCCAGCAGTTTCAGGGGTCGGACTTGGCGAGCTTTCTTT	CASSFRGRTWRAFF
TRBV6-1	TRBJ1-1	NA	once	TGTGCCAGCAGTCCGACGCGGGCTAGCACTGAAGCTTTCTTT	CASSPTRASTEAFF
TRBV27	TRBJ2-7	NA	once	TGTGCCAGCCGCCCCGGACTTTCCTACGAGCAGTACTTC	CASRPGLSYEQYF
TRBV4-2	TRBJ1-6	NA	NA	TGTGCCAGCAGCCAAGAGGGCGCTTATAATTCACCCCTCCACTTT	CASSQEGAYNSPLHF
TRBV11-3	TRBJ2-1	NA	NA	TGTGCCAGCTCTCTTGATGGGGGGACGGTGACGGATGAGCAGTTCTTC	CASSLDGGTVTDEQFF
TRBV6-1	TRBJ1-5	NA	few	TGTGCCAGCAGTGAATGGGGAGTACAGCCCCAGCATTTT	CASSEWGVQPQHF
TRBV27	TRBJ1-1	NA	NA	TGTGCCAGCAGTTTAGGAGCTGAAGCTTTCTTT	CASSLGAEAFF
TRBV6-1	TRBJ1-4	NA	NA	TGTGCCAGCAGTGAAGGCCCCTCGGTAAAACTGTTTTTT	CASSEGPSVKLFF
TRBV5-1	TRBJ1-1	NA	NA	TGCGCCAGCAGCTTGGCCACGACAGCCGGGGGCACTGAAGCTTTCTTT	CASSLATTAGGTEAFF
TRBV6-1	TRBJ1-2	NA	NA	TGTGCCAGCAGTGAACACCAGGAAGTGGTCTATGGCTACACCTTC	CASSEHQEVVYGYTF
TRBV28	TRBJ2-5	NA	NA	TGTGCCAGCACGAGGAGCCAAGAGACCCAGTACTTC	CASTRSQETQYF
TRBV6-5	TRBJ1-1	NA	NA	TGTGCCAGCAGGACTCCAGGGTACACTGAAGCTTTCTTT	CASRTPGYTEAFF
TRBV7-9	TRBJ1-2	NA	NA	TGTTCCAGCAGCTTGGACAGATACTATGGCTACACCTTC	CSSSLDRYYGYTF
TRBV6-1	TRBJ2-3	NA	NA	TGTGCCAGCAGTGAGACCGTGGAAGGGGGCACAGATACGCAGTATTTT	CASSETVEGGTDTQYF
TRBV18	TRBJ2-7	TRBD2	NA	TGTGCCAGCTCACCACAACGGGGGGGGGCCTACGAGCAGTACTTC	CASSPQRGGAYEQYF
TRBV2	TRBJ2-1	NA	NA	TGTGCCAGCAGTCGAGGGACAAACTACAATGAGCAGTTCTTC	CASSRGTNYNEQFF
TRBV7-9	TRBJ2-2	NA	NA	TGTTCCAGCAGCCTTCCTGGAGGGATTGAGGCCGGGGAGCTGTTTTTT	CSSSLPGGIEAGELFF
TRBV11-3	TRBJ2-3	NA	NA	TGTGCCAGCAGCCTGTGGGTAGCGGCAGATACGCAGTATTTT	CASSLWVAADTQYF
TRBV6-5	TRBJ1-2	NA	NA	TGTGCCAGCAGTTTAGGTGGAGGTCGCTATGGCTACACCTTC	CASSLGGGRYGYTF
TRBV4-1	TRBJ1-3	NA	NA	TGCGCCAGCAGCCAAGACGGGCCGACAGCTACTGGAAACACCATATATTTT	CASSQDGPTATGNTIYF
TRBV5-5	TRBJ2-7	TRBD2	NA	TGTGCCAGCAGCTTAGGGACTAGCGGGGCCTCCTACGAGCAGTACTTC	CASSLGTSGASYEQYF
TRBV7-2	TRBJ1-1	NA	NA	TGTGTCAGCAGCTTAGCAGTTGGGGGGACCTATGAAGCTTTCTTT	CVSSLAVGGTYEAFF
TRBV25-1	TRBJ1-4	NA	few	TGTGCCAGCAGTGAGGCAGCAACTAATGAAAAACTGTTTTTT	CASSEAATNEKLFF
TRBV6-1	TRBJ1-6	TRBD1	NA	TGTGCCAGCAGTGCCACACAGGGGCTGGGAAATTCACCCCTCCACTTT	CASSATQGLGNSPLHF
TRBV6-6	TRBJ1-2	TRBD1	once	TGTGCCAGTCATTCGGGGACAGTCTATGGCTACACCTTC	CASHSGTVYGYTF
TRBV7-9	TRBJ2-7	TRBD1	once	TGTTCCAGCAGCTCAGGGGGGGACAGGGGTTCCTACGAGCAGTACTTC	CSSSSGGDRGSYEQYF
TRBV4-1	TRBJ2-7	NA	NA	TGCGCCAGCAGCCCAACCAGAAGGCAGGATGACCCCTACGAGCAGTACTTC	CASSPTRRQDDPYEQYF
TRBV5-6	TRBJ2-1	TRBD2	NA	TGTGCCAGCTTCCGACTAGCGGGTGAGCAGTTCTTC	CASFRLAGEQFF
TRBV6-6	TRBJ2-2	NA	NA	TGTGCCAGCAGTCCGTCGAACACCGGGGGGCTGTTTTTT	CASSPSNTGGLFF
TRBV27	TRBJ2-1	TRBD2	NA	TGTGCCAGCAGTCTCGGGGCTAGCGGGGGTTACAATGAGCAGTTCTTC	CASSLGASGGYNEQFF
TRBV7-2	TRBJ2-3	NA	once	TGTGCCAGCAGCTCCCTGGATACGCAGTATTTT	CASSSLDTQYF
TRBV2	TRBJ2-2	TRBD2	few	TGTGCCAGCAGACCGAGCGGGGGGGAGACCGGGGAGCTGTTTTTT	CASRPSGGETGELFF
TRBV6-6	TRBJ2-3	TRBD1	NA	TGTGCCAGCAGCACACAGGGGACGCTCACAGATACGCAGTATTTT	CASSTQGTLTDTQYF
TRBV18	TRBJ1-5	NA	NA	TGTGCCAGCTCACTTCAGGGTGATATGAATCAGCCCCAGCATTTT	CASSLQGDMNQPQHF
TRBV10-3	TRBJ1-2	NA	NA	TGTGCCATCAGTGAGTCGGCAGGCTATGGCTACACCTTC	CAISESAGYGYTF
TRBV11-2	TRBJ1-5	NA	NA	TGTGCCAGCAGCTTAGTCGGGGGGCCTGGCAATCAGCCCCAGCATTTT	CASSLVGGPGNQPQHF
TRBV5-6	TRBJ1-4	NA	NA	TGTGCCAGCTCCGACAGTGAAAAACTGTTTTTT	CASSDSEKLFF
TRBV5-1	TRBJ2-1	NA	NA	TGCGCCAGCAGCAACACAGGGAGCTCCTACAATGAGCAGTTCTTC	CASSNTGSSYNEQFF
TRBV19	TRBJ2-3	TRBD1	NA	TGTGCCAGTAGTTGGGGACAGACCACAGATACGCAGTATTTT	CASSWGQTTDTQYF
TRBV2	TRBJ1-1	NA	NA	TGTGCCAGCAGTGCTCGGGACTCAGTTGGAGCTTTCTTT	CASSARDSVGAFF
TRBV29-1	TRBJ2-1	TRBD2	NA	TGCAGCGGATCACATGGGACTATCAATGAGCAGTTCTTC	CSGSHGTINEQFF
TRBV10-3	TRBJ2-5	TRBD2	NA	TGTGCCAGCAGTTGGCTAGCGGGGGGCCAAGAGACCCAGTACTTC	CASSWLAGGQETQYF
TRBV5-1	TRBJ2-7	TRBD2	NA	TGCGCCAGCAGCTTGGGTGGCGGGGGGCCCCGGGGGAACTACGAGCAGTACTTC	CASSLGGGGPRGNYEQYF
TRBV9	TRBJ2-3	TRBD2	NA	TGTGCCAGCAGCGTAGAGGGACTAGCGGGGGGGAGGGCAGATACGCAGTATTTT	CASSVEGLAGGRADTQYF
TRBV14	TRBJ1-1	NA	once	TGTGCCAGCAGCCATGCGTTAAGGACTGAGTACTTTGGGAACACTGAAGCTTTCTTT	CASSHALRTEYFGNTEAFF